Listed here are 18 T cell receptor beta chains from one sample, sequenced in a study of cytomegalovirus exposure and HLA in healthy donors. The PCR used 60 Vbeta and 13 Jbeta primers. Clones were sequenced by immunoSEQ multiplex PCR, and TCRdb holds only the in-frame ones, with some missing. The sample contains about 98,000 clones, roughly 81% of which appear only once. Sequenced input: PBMCs. The receptors come from a man aged 35 to 55 in good health and CMV-seronegative.

The CDR3 DNA reads as TGCGCCAGCAGCGTGAAGGGAGTCCCCTACGAGCAGTACTTC. The encoded protein is CASSVKGVPYEQYF. This chain joins TRBV5-1 and TRBJ2-7; D may be TRBD2 (5 bases). The ends were cut back, 4 bases at V and 2 bases at J, with 13 bases in the middle. Germline assignment: CDR1 SGHRS and CDR2 YFSETQ. This CDR3 is built from 14 residues.

The rearrangement uses TRBV7-6 and TRBJ1-4; tentatively, D is TRBD1 (5 bases). Looked up from germline, CDR1 is SGHVS and CDR2 is FNYEAQ. V was clipped by 5 bases and J by 1 base, with 8 bases between them. The CDR3 loop spans 14 amino acids. CDR3 amino acids: CASSEGVTNEKLFF. In DNA, the CDR3 is TGTGCCAGCAGCGAAGGGGTAACTAATGAAAAACTGTTTTTT.

The chain couples TRBV5-8 to TRBJ1-5; 8 nucleotides align to TRBD1. Germline trimming cut 5 bases from V and 5 bases from J; bases unmatched to any gene: 9. The CDR3 runs 15 residues. The V gene's germline CDR1 is SGHTS and CDR2 YDEGEE. CDR3 in amino acids: CASRNRDRPHQPQHF. The CDR3 DNA is TGTGCCAGCAGAAACCGGGACAGGCCCCATCAGCCCCAGCATTTT.

A single count supports this clone. The chain links TRBV28 to TRBJ2-5, with TRBD1 matching over 7 bases. The length of the CDR3 is 14 residues. J lost 5 bases, V lost 8 bases, and 11 bases had no gene match. Germline CDR1 reads MDHEN; CDR2 reads SYDVKM. Here the CDR3 reads CASGRKGAGETQYF. CDR3 bases: TGTGCCAGCGGACGAAAGGGGGCCGGGGAGACCCAGTACTTC. Full variable domain (remainder filled in from reference TRBV28 and TRBJ2-5): DVKVTQSSRYLVKRTGEKVFLECVQDMDHENMFWYRQDPGLGLRLIYFSYDVKMKEKGDIPEGYSVSREKKERFSLILESASTNQTSMYLCASGRKGAGETQYFGPGTRLLVL.

This chain uses TRBV19 with TRBJ2-1; D may be TRBD1 (6 bases). The CDR3 is made up of 15 amino acids. V was cut by 7 bases and J by 3 bases, with 16 bases left in between. Looked up from germline, CDR1 is LNHDA and CDR2 is SQIVND (reference sequence). The CDR3 nucleotides are TGTGCCAGTAACACCATGGGGGCATACTACAATGAGCAGTTCTTC. The encoded protein is CASNTMGAYYNEQFF.

The rearrangement uses TRBV20-1 and TRBJ2-1; tentative D call: TRBD2 (6 bases). Germline-derived CDR1 and CDR2 are DFQATT and SNEGSKA (reference sequence). V lost 3 bases, J lost 9 bases, and 9 bases lay in between. This CDR3 comprises 11 residues. The CDR3 here is CSASGGSEQFF. CDR3 DNA sequence: TGCAGTGCTAGCGGGGGTTCTGAGCAGTTCTTC.

This chain uses TRBV7-8 with TRBJ1-5, with D maybe TRBD1 (5 bases). V lost 0 bases and J lost 6, with 12 bases in between. The CDR3 spans 15 residues. Per the germline V gene, CDR1 is SGHVS and CDR2 is FQNEAQ. CDR3 coding DNA: TGTGCCAGCAGCTTAGCGGCAGGGCAGGTTCAGCCCCAGCATTTT. Protein product: CASSLAAGQVQPQHF.

The rearrangement joins TRBV5-1 to TRBJ1-2; TRBD1 aligns across 7 bases. Per the germline V gene, CDR1 is SGHRS and CDR2 is YFSETQ. The CDR3 spans 13 residues. The junction had 2 bases not matched to a gene; V was cut back by 4 bases and J by 2 bases. The CDR3 DNA sequence: TGCGCCAGCAGCGTGGACAGGAACTATGGCTACACCTTC. It yields the protein CASSVDRNYGYTF.

This clone was counted a few times. The chain combines TRBV2 with TRBJ1-1; D is ambiguous. The CDR3 is 13 residues long. Germline CDR1 reads SNHLY; CDR2 reads FYNNEI. V was cut by 8 bases and J by 5 bases, with 15 bases left in between. The CDR3 DNA follows: TGTGCCAGCTCACTCCCCGGGGTTACTGAAGCTTTCTTT. Translation gives CASSLPGVTEAFF.

V is TRBV6-1 and J is TRBJ2-3; D perhaps matches TRBD1 (6 bases). Between the trimmed V and J ends, which lost 5 bases and 1 base, there was a span of 10 bases. The length of the CDR3 is 14 residues. CDR1 MNHNS and CDR2 SASEGT come from the germline V gene. This chain's CDR3 is CASSSAGGTDTQYF. CDR3 DNA: TGTGCCAGCAGTTCGGCAGGGGGCACAGATACGCAGTATTTT.

The CDR3 DNA reads TGTGCCAGCAGCTTAGCGAAGGGTCAGGGCCACGAGCAGTACTTC. Residues: CASSLAKGQGHEQYF. This chain connects TRBV7-7 to TRBJ2-7; D might be TRBD1 (5 bases). V gave up 0 bases and J gave up 5 bases, with 14 bases separating them. The germline V gene has CDR1 SSHAT and CDR2 FNYEAQ (reference sequence). The CDR3 runs to 15 residues. Drawing the rest from reference TRBV7-7 and TRBJ2-7, the complete variable domain is GAGVSQSPRYKVTKRGQDVTLRCDPISSHATLYWYQQALGQGPEFLTYFNYEAQPDKSGLPSDRFSAERPEGSISTLTIQRTEQRDSAMYRCASSLAKGQGHEQYFGPGTRLTVT.

The chain combines TRBV7-2 with TRBJ2-5, with 7 bases fitting TRBD1. The DNA end is more similar to TRBJ2-7, so the J call may be wrong. Germline V gene sequence: CDR1 SGHTA, CDR2 FQGNSA. The CDR3 contains 17 residues. CDR3 bases: TGTGCCAGCAGCTTAGAAATTTCCGGGACAGCCAACTACGAGCAGTACTTC. As protein: CASSLEISGTANYEQYF.

This chain connects TRBV11-1 to TRBJ2-1, with 8 bases lining up with TRBD1. V lost 5 bases to trimming and J lost 1 base; unmatched junction nucleotides: 7. Looked up from germline, CDR1 is SGHAT and CDR2 is FQDESV (reference sequence). CDR3 length: 16 amino acids. CDR3 coding DNA: TGTGCCAGCAGCACCCTGACAGGGGCTTCCTACAATGAGCAGTTCTTC. Protein: CASSTLTGASYNEQFF.

The rearrangement joins TRBV6-5 to TRBJ1-1, with D possibly matching TRBD1 (6 bases). Trimming took off 11 bases at V and 4 bases at J, with 14 bases between the two ends. The CDR3 length is 12 residues. Per germline, CDR1 MNHEY and CDR2 SVGAGI. The CDR3 DNA is TGTGCCTCGGGGGGGCCCGGCACTGAAGCTTTCTTT. Protein: CASGGPGTEAFF.

The chain carries TRBV4-3 and TRBJ1-5, with unresolved D. Germline V lookup: CDR1 LGHNA, CDR2 YSLEER. There are 15 residues in the CDR3. The ends were cut back, 0 bases at V and 5 bases at J, with 11 bases in the middle. The CDR3 sequence: CASSQEVDGYQPQHF. In nucleotides, the CDR3 is TGCGCCAGCAGCCAAGAGGTCGACGGGTATCAGCCCCAGCATTTT.

J is TRBJ1-5 and V is TRBV2; 7 bases are a match to TRBD1. Germline assignment: CDR1 SNHLY and CDR2 FYNNEI. Trimming took 0 bases from V and 6 from J; bases not matched to a gene: 14. This CDR3 is built from 18 residues. The CDR3 bases are TGTGCCAGCAGTGAAGCGAGGGGGACAGCAAACGGGGGTCAGCCCCAGCATTTT. Protein product: CASSEARGTANGGQPQHF.

This clone was recorded only once. The rearrangement joins TRBV6-6 to TRBJ1-1; D ambiguous. The CDR3 contains 15 residues. Germline V CDR1 and CDR2: MNHNY, SVGAGI (reference sequence). The V end lost 7 bases, the J end lost 3 bases, and 18 bases lay between the germline ends. The CDR3 region has the DNA TGTGCCAGCACCGGGATGTTGGTGGGAGACACTGAAGCTTTCTTT. Amino acid sequence: CASTGMLVGDTEAFF.

The rearrangement joins TRBV28 to TRBJ2-7; TRBD1 matches at 10 bases. Germline V lookup: CDR1 MDHEN, CDR2 SYDVKM. The V gene end was trimmed by 7 bases and the J gene end by 6 bases; junction bases not matched to a gene: 6. This CDR3 has 13 amino acids. The CDR3 bases are TGTGCCAGCAAGACAGGGGGCTCACGCGAGCAGTACTTC. Residues: CASKTGGSREQYF. Variable domain in full (rest from reference TRBV28 and TRBJ2-7): DVKVTQSSRYLVKRTGEKVFLECVQDMDHENMFWYRQDPGLGLRLIYFSYDVKMKEKGDIPEGYSVSREKKERFSLILESASTNQTSMYLCASKTGGSREQYFGPGTRLTVT.